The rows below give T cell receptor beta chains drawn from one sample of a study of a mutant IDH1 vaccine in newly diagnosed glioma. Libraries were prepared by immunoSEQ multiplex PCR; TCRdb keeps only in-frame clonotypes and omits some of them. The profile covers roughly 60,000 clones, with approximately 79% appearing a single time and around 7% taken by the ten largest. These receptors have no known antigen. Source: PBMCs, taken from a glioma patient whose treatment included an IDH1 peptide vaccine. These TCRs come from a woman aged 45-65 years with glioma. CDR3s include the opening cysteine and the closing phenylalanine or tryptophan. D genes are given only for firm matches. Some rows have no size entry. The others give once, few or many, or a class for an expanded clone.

CDR3 DNA: TGCGCCAGCAGCGGGCAAATACAGGGAAATGAGCAGTTCTTC; CDR3 protein: CASSGQIQGNEQFF; D gene: .; V gene: TRBV5-1; J gene: TRBJ2-1; clone size: .
CDR3 DNA: TGCGCCAGCAGCTTGGGGTCATCCTACGAGCAGTACTTC; CDR3 protein: CASSLGSSYEQYF; D gene: .; V gene: TRBV5-1; J gene: TRBJ2-7; clone size: .
CDR3 DNA: TGTGCCAGCAGCTTAATGGCCCGTATGAACACTGAAGCTTTCTTT; CDR3 protein: CASSLMARMNTEAFF; D gene: .; V gene: TRBV7-3; J gene: TRBJ1-1; clone size: few
CDR3 DNA: TGTGCCAGCTCACTTGACAGGGCCTACGAGCAGTACTTC; CDR3 protein: CASSLDRAYEQYF; D gene: TRBD1; V gene: TRBV5-5; J gene: TRBJ2-7; clone size: .
CDR3 DNA: TGTGCCTGGAGTTCAGGCCTGTACGATGGCTACACCTTC; CDR3 protein: CAWSSGLYDGYTF; D gene: .; V gene: TRBV30; J gene: TRBJ1-2; clone size: once
CDR3 DNA: TGTGCCAGCAGTGACCCGTATATGAACACTGAAGCTTTCTTT; CDR3 protein: CASSDPYMNTEAFF; D gene: .; V gene: TRBV5-8; J gene: TRBJ1-1; clone size: .
CDR3 DNA: TGTGCCAGCAGTTCATGGGGGACAGGGGTCTACGAGCAGTACTTC; CDR3 protein: CASSSWGTGVYEQYF; D gene: TRBD1; V gene: TRBV6-1; J gene: TRBJ2-7; clone size: .
CDR3 DNA: TGTGCCAGTAGTATTTGGTCGGGGACTATCACCACTGAAGCTTTCTTT; CDR3 protein: CASSIWSGTITTEAFF; D gene: .; V gene: TRBV19; J gene: TRBJ1-1; clone size: .
CDR3 DNA: TGTGCCAGCAGCTTAGCAGGGGTTCAGCATGGCTACACCTTC; CDR3 protein: CASSLAGVQHGYTF; D gene: .; V gene: TRBV7-9; J gene: TRBJ1-2; clone size: .
CDR3 DNA: TGTGCCAGCAGCGTAGGGGTCAGTCCGGGGGAAAAACTGTTTTTT; CDR3 protein: CASSVGVSPGEKLFF; D gene: .; V gene: TRBV9; J gene: TRBJ1-4; clone size: .
CDR3 DNA: TGTGCCAGCACCCTGACAGGGGACGGAAACACCATATATTTT; CDR3 protein: CASTLTGDGNTIYF; D gene: TRBD1; V gene: TRBV9; J gene: TRBJ1-3; clone size: .
CDR3 DNA: TGTGCCAGCAGTTACTCGAAGGGTATAAAGCAAGAGCAGTACTTC; CDR3 protein: CASSYSKGIKQEQYF; D gene: .; V gene: TRBV6-5; J gene: TRBJ2-7; clone size: .
CDR3 DNA: TGTGCCAGCAGCGGCGTGGAGGGGGGGAACAATGAGCAGTTCTTC; CDR3 protein: CASSGVEGGNNEQFF; D gene: .; V gene: TRBV9; J gene: TRBJ2-1; clone size: .
CDR3 DNA: TGTGCCAGCAGCGTGGCCGGGACAATAAGCGGCCACGAGCAGTACTTC; CDR3 protein: CASSVAGTISGHEQYF; D gene: .; V gene: TRBV7-8; J gene: TRBJ2-7; clone size: .
CDR3 DNA: TGTGCCAGCAGCGTAGCGGGGCGGGGGCCGGGGACCGGGGAGCTGTTTTTT; CDR3 protein: CASSVAGRGPGTGELFF; D gene: .; V gene: TRBV9; J gene: TRBJ2-2; clone size: few
CDR3 DNA: TGTGCCAGCAGCGCCGGGGGGGCAGGGGAGACCCAGTACTTC; CDR3 protein: CASSAGGAGETQYF; D gene: TRBD2; V gene: TRBV9; J gene: TRBJ2-5; clone size: .
CDR3 DNA: TGTGCCAGCAGTCAAGGGGGGCCGGCCTACGAGCAGTACTTC; CDR3 protein: CASSQGGPAYEQYF; D gene: .; V gene: TRBV6-5; J gene: TRBJ2-7; clone size: .
CDR3 DNA: TGTGCCAGTAGTACCCAGACGACAGGGTCATTTAACTATGGCTACACCTTC; CDR3 protein: CASSTQTTGSFNYGYTF; D gene: TRBD1; V gene: TRBV19; J gene: TRBJ1-2; clone size: .
CDR3 DNA: TGCGCCAGCAGCTCCCAAGAGACCCAGTACTTC; CDR3 protein: CASSSQETQYF; D gene: .; V gene: TRBV5-1; J gene: TRBJ2-5; clone size: .
CDR3 DNA: TGTGCCAGCAGTCCTACAGGGGGCATTGACGAGCAGTACTTC; CDR3 protein: CASSPTGGIDEQYF; D gene: TRBD1; V gene: TRBV28; J gene: TRBJ2-7; clone size: .
CDR3 DNA: TGTGCCAGCAGCTCCCTGGGGGCGGCAGGACGAAATCAGCCCCAGCATTTT; CDR3 protein: CASSSLGAAGRNQPQHF; D gene: .; V gene: TRBV7-2; J gene: TRBJ1-5; clone size: .
CDR3 DNA: TGTGCCAGCAGCTGGACGGAGGGTTACACCGGGGAGCTGTTTTTT; CDR3 protein: CASSWTEGYTGELFF; D gene: .; V gene: TRBV5-5; J gene: TRBJ2-2; clone size: .
CDR3 DNA: TGCGCCAGCAGCCGGACTGACGGGGTCAATGAGCAGTTCTTC; CDR3 protein: CASSRTDGVNEQFF; D gene: .; V gene: TRBV5-1; J gene: TRBJ2-1; clone size: once
CDR3 DNA: TGTGCCAGTAGTATTAAGCCCGAGGAGGGAATATCGGTGGGCTACACCTTC; CDR3 protein: CASSIKPEEGISVGYTF; D gene: .; V gene: TRBV19; J gene: TRBJ1-2; clone size: .
CDR3 DNA: TGTGCCAGCAGTGCCGGGACAGGGTTTGATGGCTACACCTTC; CDR3 protein: CASSAGTGFDGYTF; D gene: TRBD1; V gene: TRBV7-9; J gene: TRBJ1-2; clone size: few
CDR3 DNA: TGTGCCAGTAGTATAGAACCCAGAAACACTGAAGCTTTCTTT; CDR3 protein: CASSIEPRNTEAFF; D gene: .; V gene: TRBV19; J gene: TRBJ1-1; clone size: few
CDR3 DNA: TGTGCCAGTAGTAGGTCTGTCAGCCATGGCTACACCTTC; CDR3 protein: CASSRSVSHGYTF; D gene: .; V gene: TRBV19; J gene: TRBJ1-2; clone size: .
CDR3 DNA: TGTGCTAGTGGTTTGGTACTAGCCCATGGCTGGGAGACCCAGTACTTC; CDR3 protein: CASGLVLAHGWETQYF; D gene: .; V gene: TRBV12-5; J gene: TRBJ2-5; clone size: .
CDR3 DNA: TGTGCCAGCGGCCCTGGCCCCAATGTAGAAAAACTGTTTTTT; CDR3 protein: CASGPGPNVEKLFF; D gene: .; V gene: TRBV27; J gene: TRBJ1-4; clone size: once
CDR3 DNA: TGTGCCAGCAAAGGGGGCGGAAATCTGAACACTGAAGCTTTCTTT; CDR3 protein: CASKGGGNLNTEAFF; D gene: TRBD1; V gene: TRBV11-3; J gene: TRBJ1-1; clone size: .
CDR3 DNA: TGTGCCAGCTACTCGGACGGTGAGCAGTTCTTC; CDR3 protein: CASYSDGEQFF; D gene: .; V gene: TRBV9; J gene: TRBJ2-1; clone size: .
CDR3 DNA: TGTGCCAGCAGCTTGGACCCGGGGGCGTCGACCTATGGCTACACCTTC; CDR3 protein: CASSLDPGASTYGYTF; D gene: .; V gene: TRBV5-6; J gene: TRBJ1-2; clone size: .
CDR3 DNA: TGTGCCAGCAGTTATCGTGGGACATCAAAAGAGACCCAGTACTTC; CDR3 protein: CASSYRGTSKETQYF; D gene: .; V gene: TRBV6-5; J gene: TRBJ2-5; clone size: .
CDR3 DNA: TGTGCCAGCAGCCCTCGACAGGGTGCCACTGAAGCTTTCTTT; CDR3 protein: CASSPRQGATEAFF; D gene: TRBD1; V gene: TRBV14; J gene: TRBJ1-1; clone size: .
CDR3 DNA: TGTGCCAGCTCACCTCAGCCAGGGCCGAGCTCCTATAATTCACCCCTCCACTTT; CDR3 protein: CASSPQPGPSSYNSPLHF; D gene: .; V gene: TRBV18; J gene: TRBJ1-6; clone size: .
CDR3 DNA: TGTGCCAGCAGTGGACAGAGAGGAGAGACCCAGTACTTC; CDR3 protein: CASSGQRGETQYF; D gene: .; V gene: TRBV6-5; J gene: TRBJ2-5; clone size: few
CDR3 DNA: TGTGCCACGGGTGCCGGTACCTACGAGCAGTACTTC; CDR3 protein: CATGAGTYEQYF; D gene: .; V gene: TRBV10-3; J gene: TRBJ2-7; clone size: .